This T cell receptor (beta chain) was identified in a study of T cell repertoires in cytomegalovirus infection. Study information: CMV infection and matching HLA type were both indicated by public TCR beta signatures. Study outcomes and limitations: Predominance within the ex vivo response was attributable to HLA-C-restricted CMV-specific TCR beta clonotypes. Identification of carriers of CMV plus the relevant HLA was achieved through cumulative public TCR beta family frequency.

In TCRdb, the reads were re-called with MiXCR into one record per CDR3 protein. In the table there are about 400,000 distinct CDR3 sequences, about a sixth of which are singletons. V gave up 5 bases and J gave up 7 bases; unmatched junction bases: 8. CDR3 length: 16 amino acids. Germline V gene data show CDR1 as SGHTA and CDR2 as FQGNSA. This clonotype was counted at least ten times. No antigen is known for it. The chain uses TRBV7-2 and TRBJ2-7; 16 nucleotides line up with TRBD2. Source material: PBMCs. The clonotype originates from a human donor in good health (CMV status not recorded). Some clones in this sample may be carry-over from other donors' samples. CDR3 region: CASSTGTSGRGGEQYF. CDR3 nucleotides: TGTGCCAGCAGCACCGGGACTAGCGGGAGGGGAGGGGAGCAGTACTTC.